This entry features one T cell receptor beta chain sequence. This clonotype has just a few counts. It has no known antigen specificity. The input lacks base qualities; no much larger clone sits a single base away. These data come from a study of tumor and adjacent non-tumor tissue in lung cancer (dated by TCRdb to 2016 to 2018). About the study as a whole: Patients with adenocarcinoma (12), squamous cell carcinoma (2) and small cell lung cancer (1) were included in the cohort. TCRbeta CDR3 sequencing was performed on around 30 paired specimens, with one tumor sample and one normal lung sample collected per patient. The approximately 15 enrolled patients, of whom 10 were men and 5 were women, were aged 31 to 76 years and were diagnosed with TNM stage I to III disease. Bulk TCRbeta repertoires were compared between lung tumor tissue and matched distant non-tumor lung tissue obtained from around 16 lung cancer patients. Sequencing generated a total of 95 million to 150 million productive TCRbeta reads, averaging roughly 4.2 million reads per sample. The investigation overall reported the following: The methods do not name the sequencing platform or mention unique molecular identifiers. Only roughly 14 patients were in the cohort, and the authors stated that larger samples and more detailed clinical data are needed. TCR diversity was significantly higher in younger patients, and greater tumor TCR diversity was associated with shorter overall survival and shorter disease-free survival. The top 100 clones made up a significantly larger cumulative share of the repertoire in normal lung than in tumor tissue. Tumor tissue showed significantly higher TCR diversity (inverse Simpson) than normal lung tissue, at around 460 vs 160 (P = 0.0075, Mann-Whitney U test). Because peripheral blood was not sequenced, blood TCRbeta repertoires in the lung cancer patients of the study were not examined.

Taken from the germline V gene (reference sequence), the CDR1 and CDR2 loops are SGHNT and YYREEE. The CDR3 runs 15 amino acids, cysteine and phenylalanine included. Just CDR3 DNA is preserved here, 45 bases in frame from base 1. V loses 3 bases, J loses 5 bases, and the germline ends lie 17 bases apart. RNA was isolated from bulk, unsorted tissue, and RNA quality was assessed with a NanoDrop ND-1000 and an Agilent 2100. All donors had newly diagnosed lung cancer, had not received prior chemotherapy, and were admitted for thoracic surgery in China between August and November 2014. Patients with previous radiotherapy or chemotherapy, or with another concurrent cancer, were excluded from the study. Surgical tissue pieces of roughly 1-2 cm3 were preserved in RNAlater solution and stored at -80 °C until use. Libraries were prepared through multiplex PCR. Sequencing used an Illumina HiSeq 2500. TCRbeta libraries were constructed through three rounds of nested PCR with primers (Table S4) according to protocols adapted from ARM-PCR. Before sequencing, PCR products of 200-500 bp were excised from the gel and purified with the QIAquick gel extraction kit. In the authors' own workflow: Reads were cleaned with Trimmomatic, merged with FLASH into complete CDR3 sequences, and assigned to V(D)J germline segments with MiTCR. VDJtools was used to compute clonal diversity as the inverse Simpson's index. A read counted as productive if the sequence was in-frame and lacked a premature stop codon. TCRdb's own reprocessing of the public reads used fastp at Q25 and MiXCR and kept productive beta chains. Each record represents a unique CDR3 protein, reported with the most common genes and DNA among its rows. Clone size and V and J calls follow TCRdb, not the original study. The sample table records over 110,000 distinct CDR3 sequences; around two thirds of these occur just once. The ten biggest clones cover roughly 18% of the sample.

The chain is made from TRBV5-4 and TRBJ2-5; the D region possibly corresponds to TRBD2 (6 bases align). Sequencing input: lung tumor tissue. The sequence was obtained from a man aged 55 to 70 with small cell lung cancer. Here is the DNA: TGTGCCAGCAGCTCGGCGGAGGGAGGTAGGGAGACCCAGTACTTC. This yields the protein CASSSAEGGRETQYF.